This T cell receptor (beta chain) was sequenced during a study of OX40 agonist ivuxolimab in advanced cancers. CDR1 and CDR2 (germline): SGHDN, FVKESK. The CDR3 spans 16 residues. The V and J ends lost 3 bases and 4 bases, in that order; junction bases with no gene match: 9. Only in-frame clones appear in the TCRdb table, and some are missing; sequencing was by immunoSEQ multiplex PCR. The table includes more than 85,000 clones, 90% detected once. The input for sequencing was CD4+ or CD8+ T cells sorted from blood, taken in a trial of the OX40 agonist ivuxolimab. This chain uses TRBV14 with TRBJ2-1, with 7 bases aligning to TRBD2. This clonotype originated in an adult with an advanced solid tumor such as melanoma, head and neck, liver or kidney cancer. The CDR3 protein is CASSHLAGLTYNEQFF. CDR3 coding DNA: TGTGCCAGCAGCCACCTCGCGGGACTAACTTACAATGAGCAGTTCTTC.